One and the same sample provided the 23 T cell receptor beta chains below, sequenced in a study of regulatory T cells in long-lasting Graves disease. Stated time point: newly diagnosed GD, antithyroid drugs for less than 3 months. The TCR library was made from RNA that had been extracted from PBMCs in TRIzol. Arm-PCR with iRepertoire HTBI primers amplified the CDR3 regions for these TCR beta libraries. TCRdb re-derived calls from the multiplex PCR reads in MiXCR, one entry per CDR3 protein. The table has 680,000 or so distinct CDR3 sequences, roughly 15% seen once. These data were likewise used in another study, on T cells in Graves' hyperthyroidism and ophthalmopathy.

This specimen was peripheral blood mononuclear cells (PBMCs), taken at new diagnosis, from a patient treated with antithyroid drugs. The receptor set was obtained from a woman in her 30s with Graves disease.

In this sample, this clonotype turned up many times. The genes are TRBV2 and TRBJ2-5, with TRBD1 matching 9 bases. Trimming at V came to 2 bases and at J to 2 bases, leaving 3 bases not matched to a gene. The CDR3 covers 15 residues. CDR1 SNHLY and CDR2 FYNNEI come from the germline V gene. The DNA for the CDR3 is TGTGCCAGCAGTGAATGGGGACAGGGACAAGAGACCCAGTACTTC. Translation gives CASSEWGQGQETQYF.

This clonotype appeared many times. CDR3 sequence (DNA): TGTGCCAGCAGTGAAGGAGGGGCAGGAGGACTCTATGGCTACACCTTC. It specifies CASSEGGAGGLYGYTF. The chain is built from TRBV6-1 and TRBJ1-2; a weak D match, TRBD1 (5 bases). The length of the CDR3 is 16 residues. V dropped 1 base and J dropped 4 bases, with 16 bases sitting between them. Per germline, CDR1 MNHNS and CDR2 SASEGT.

At least ten counts were recorded for this clonotype. The chain links TRBV6-1 to TRBJ1-3, with D perhaps matching TRBD1 (5 bases). Trimming took 5 bases from V and 0 from J, leaving 11 bases between them. CDR1 and CDR2 from the germline V gene are MNHNS and SASEGT. CDR3 length: 15 residues. CDR3 sequence (DNA): TGTGCCAGCAGTATTGACAGATTCTCTGGAAACACCATATATTTT. Translating gives CASSIDRFSGNTIYF.

V and J are TRBV7-8 and TRBJ2-7, with 9 nucleotides matching TRBD2. The CDR3 length is 17 residues. Germline-derived CDR1 and CDR2 are SGHVS and FQNEAQ. J gave up 6 bases and V 5 bases, and 17 bases lay outside the gene matches. The CDR3 sequence: CASSIRGLAGLLTEQYF. CDR3 DNA: TGTGCCAGCAGCATCCGGGGACTAGCAGGACTATTGACCGAGCAGTACTTC.

This clonotype was observed many times. The chain couples TRBV28 to TRBJ1-4; D gene unclear. Germline values: CDR1 MDHEN, CDR2 SYDVKM. V lost 4 bases and J lost 1, with 13 bases in between. This CDR3 contains 16 residues. The CDR3 coding sequence is TGTGCCAGCAGTTCCCCCCCGCGTTTAACTAATGAAAAACTGTTTTTT. Translating gives CASSSPPRLTNEKLFF.

This clonotype showed up just once. V is TRBV29-1 and J is TRBJ2-1; 8 bases are a match to TRBD1. The V gene's germline CDR1 is SQVTM and CDR2 ANQGSEA. The length of the CDR3 is 16 residues. The J segment lost 13 bases and the V segment lost 3 bases, leaving 20 bases of the junction unmatched. The CDR3 region is CSVDITGGIHFGVQFF. Here the CDR3 DNA reads TGCAGCGTTGATATTACAGGGGGGATACATTTTGGCGTCCAGTTCTTC.

This clonotype appeared many times. V gene TRBV28 combines with J gene TRBJ1-1; D call uncertain. The CDR3 is made up of 12 amino acids. CDR1 and CDR2 (germline): MDHEN, SYDVKM. Trimming took 4 bases from V and 6 from J, leaving 9 bases between them. This CDR3 is CASSSLSSEAFF. CDR3 nucleotides: TGTGCCAGCAGTTCACTTAGCTCTGAAGCTTTCTTT. Full variable domain (outside the CDR3, taken from reference TRBV28 and TRBJ1-1): DVKVTQSSRYLVKRTGEKVFLECVQDMDHENMFWYRQDPGLGLRLIYFSYDVKMKEKGDIPEGYSVSREKKERFSLILESASTNQTSMYLCASSSLSSEAFFGQGTRLTVV.

This clonotype was recorded many times. V gene TRBV12-3 or TRBV12-4 combines with J gene TRBJ1-1; D possibly corresponds to TRBD1 (5 bases). The CDR3 extends over 17 amino acids. V shed 3 bases and J shed 0 bases, with 17 bases lying between them. CDR3 amino acids: CASSFGTLHYMNTEAFF. DNA for the CDR3: TGTGCCAGCAGTTTTGGGACTTTGCACTATATGAACACTGAAGCTTTCTTT.

The sample holds many counts of this clonotype. The chain couples TRBV7-2 to TRBJ1-1; D is perhaps TRBD1 (6 bases). V lost 6 bases to trimming and J lost 5 bases, with 22 bases between them. Per germline, CDR1 SGHTA and CDR2 FQGNSA. The CDR3 is 16 amino acids. The CDR3 is CASRETGTQGWTEAFF. CDR3 nucleotides: TGTGCCAGCAGAGAAACAGGGACCCAGGGTTGGACTGAAGCTTTCTTT.

The CDR3 coding sequence is TGTGCCAGCAGCTTATCACAGCTTAACACTGAAGCTTTCTTT. This sequence encodes CASSLSQLNTEAFF. The J gene is TRBJ1-1, the V gene TRBV7-9; D is ambiguous. This CDR3 is built from 14 residues. V lost 2 bases and J 2 bases, leaving 9 bases between the germline ends. Germline CDR1 reads SEHNR; CDR2 reads FQNEAQ (reference sequence).

This clonotype was seen ten or more times. The chain combines TRBV2 with TRBJ1-6; D ambiguous. The CDR3 runs 11 residues. The V gene's germline CDR1 is SNHLY and CDR2 FYNNEI. V was pared by 10 bases and J by 11 bases, with 12 bases between. CDR3 amino acids: CATADGTPLHF. The CDR3 DNA follows: TGTGCCACCGCGGACGGTACACCCCTCCACTTT.

This clonotype has just a few counts. CDR3 sequence (DNA): TGTGCCAGCACTCGGCTAGCGGGAGGGCCGTCTCATGAGCAGTTCTTC. Protein product: CASTRLAGGPSHEQFF. The chain uses TRBV6-1 and TRBJ2-1, with 12 bases matching TRBD2. Germline loops: CDR1 MNHNS, CDR2 SASEGT. V dropped 7 bases and J dropped 8; count of bases not matched to a gene: 12. The CDR3 is 16 residues long.

This chain joins TRBV6-5 and TRBJ2-3, with TRBD1 matching 7 bases. The junction had 4 bases not matched to a gene; V was cut back by 0 bases and J by 4 bases. CDR3 size: 15 residues. CDR1 and CDR2 (germline): MNHEY, SVGAGI. The CDR3 DNA is TGTGCCAGCAGTTACTCGACAGGGAACCCAGATACGCAGTATTTT. This encodes CASSYSTGNPDTQYF.

This clonotype turned up a few times. The chain joins TRBV30 to TRBJ1-3; 11 bases align to TRBD1. CDR1 and CDR2 from the germline V gene are GTSNPN and SVGIG (reference sequence). The CDR3 runs 14 residues. The ends lost 0 bases at V and 16 bases at J; junction bases unmatched: 11. CDR3 sequence: CAWSVRGQGARFYF. For the CDR3, the DNA is TGTGCCTGGAGTGTACGTGGACAGGGGGCGAGATTTTATTTT.

This clonotype was counted only a few times. This chain connects TRBV19 to TRBJ1-3, with 7 nucleotides matching TRBD1. The germline V gene encodes CDR1 LNHDA and CDR2 SQIVND (reference sequence). The V segment lost 5 bases and the J segment 0 bases; nucleotides outside the gene matches: 4. The CDR3 spans 15 residues. Written as DNA, the CDR3 is TGTGCCAGTAGTGCGGGACAGAGCTCTGGAAACACCATATATTTT. Translation gives CASSAGQSSGNTIYF.

This sequence joins TRBV9 and TRBJ2-2; TRBD2 agrees at 8 bases. The CDR3 loop spans 14 amino acids. CDR1 SGDLS and CDR2 YYNGEE come from the germline V gene. V gave up 7 bases and J gave up 5 bases; unmatched junction bases: 7. CDR3 sequence reads: CASGTGGGTGELFF. The CDR3 DNA sequence: TGTGCCAGCGGAACGGGAGGGGGTACCGGGGAGCTGTTTTTT.

This clonotype has at least ten counts. The CDR3 here is CASSRTGINNYGYTF. As DNA, the CDR3 is TGTGCCAGCAGCCGGACAGGGATCAATAACTATGGCTACACCTTC. The chain has TRBV7-2 and TRBJ1-2; 8 nucleotides line up with TRBD1. V was clipped by 5 bases and J by 1 base; unmatched bases: 6. This CDR3 comprises 15 residues. CDR1 and CDR2 from the germline V gene are SGHTA and FQGNSA.

The chain joins TRBV24-1 to TRBJ2-1, with 10 bases fitting TRBD2. The end of the DNA aligns better with TRBJ2-3, so the J call may be wrong. Germline assignment: CDR1 KGHDR and CDR2 SFDVKD. This CDR3 has 15 amino acids. The CDR3 DNA reads TGTGCCACCAGTGATGGTAGCGGGGGGACAGATACGCAGTATTTT. Translation gives CATSDGSGGTDTQYF.

Note on this clonotype: Possible read error: a much larger clone is one base away. The rearrangement uses TRBV12-3 or TRBV12-4 and TRBJ2-5; D tentatively reads TRBD1 or TRBD2 (5 bases each). V lost 6 bases, J lost 3 bases, and 14 bases lay in between. The CDR3 has 14 residues. The CDR3, as DNA: TGTGCCAGCAGCCGGGGCAGGGCTAAAGAGACCCAGTACTTC. Translation: CASSRGRAKETQYF.

This clonotype appeared many times. The genes are TRBV7-8 and TRBJ1-4; D call uncertain. With 2 bases removed from V and 4 bases from J, the gap between germline ends came to 8 bases. The CDR3 length is 14 residues. Germline V CDR1 and CDR2: SGHVS, FQNEAQ. CDR3 nucleotides: TGTGCCAGCAGCTTACGGGAGTTTAATGAAAAACTGTTTTTT. It is translated as CASSLREFNEKLFF.

The V call is TRBV28, the J call TRBJ2-7; D not resolved. Germline lookup yields CDR1 MDHEN and CDR2 SYDVKM. Deletions cut 6 bases from V and 2 bases from J, with 8 bases between. The length of the CDR3 is 12 residues. CDR3 DNA: TGTGCCAGCAGAAAGGGAACCTACGAGCAGTACTTC. It yields the protein CASRKGTYEQYF.

V and J are TRBV28 and TRBJ2-4; D unresolved. This CDR3 spans 15 amino acids. CDR1 is MDHEN, CDR2 SYDVKM, per germline. V shed 1 base and J shed 0 bases, with 7 bases lying between them. CDR3 sequence (DNA): TGTGCCAGCAGTTTATCGGATGTAGCCAAAAACATTCAGTACTTC. Protein sequence: CASSLSDVAKNIQYF.

The chain employs TRBV9 and TRBJ1-5; D is uncertain. The V end was cut by 4 bases, the J end by 4 bases, with 9 bases between. Germline V gene data show CDR1 as SGDLS and CDR2 as YYNGEE. This CDR3 has 13 amino acids. The CDR3, as DNA: TGTGCCAGCAGCTCCGGAGAAAATCAGCCCCAGCATTTT. Its translation: CASSSGENQPQHF.